One and the same sample provided the 3 T cell receptor beta chains below, sequenced in a study of blood T cell repertoires in COVID-19. Repertoires were generated with immunoSEQ multiplex PCR, while TCRdb's copy carries only in-frame clones and drops some. This sample has about 160,000 clones, with about 86% found just once. The sequenced sample consisted of peripheral blood. All receptors come from an elderly woman with acute or convalescent COVID-19.

The chain combines TRBV6-2 or TRBV6-3 with TRBJ1-1, with a possible D match to TRBD1 (6 bases). CDR1 is MNHEY, CDR2 SVGEGT, per germline. The CDR3 has 15 residues. V was pared by 6 bases and J by 9 bases, with 23 bases between. The CDR3 reads CASSHTQSRGGKAFF. The CDR3 nucleotides read TGTGCCAGCAGCCACACCCAATCAAGGGGGGGAAAAGCTTTCTTT.

This chain joins TRBV28 and TRBJ1-4; 11 bases are a match to TRBD1. After removal of 3 bases from V and 7 bases from J, the junction contained 10 bases not matched to a gene. The CDR3 runs to 17 residues. The germline gives CDR1 MDHEN, CDR2 SYDVKM. The chain's CDR3 is CASSFQDRGPGAEKLFF. As DNA, the CDR3 is TGTGCCAGCAGTTTTCAGGACAGGGGGCCGGGCGCTGAAAAACTGTTTTTT.

This rearrangement joins TRBV6-2 or TRBV6-3 to TRBJ2-7; D remains ambiguous. CDR1 is MNHEY, CDR2 SVGEGT, per germline. This CDR3 has 11 amino acids. V was pared by 3 bases and J by 3 bases, with 3 bases between. The CDR3 region has the DNA TGTGCCAGCAGTTATATCTACGAGCAGTACTTC. This codes for CASSYIYEQYF.